This T cell receptor (beta chain) was sequenced for a study of T cell repertoires in cytomegalovirus infection. Study in general: Based on public TCR beta signatures, there were indications of CMV infection and of a matching HLA type. Study-level findings and limits: Ex vivo, HLA-C-restricted CMV-specific TCR beta clonotypes prevailed over the rest of the response. Summed frequency of public TCR beta families distinguished CMV carriers with the relevant HLA.

The sample holds a few counts of this clonotype. Its antigen remains unknown. V lost 2 bases, J lost 2 bases, and 10 bases lay in between. The CDR3 spans 15 residues. Germline V gene sequence: CDR1 MNHEY, CDR2 SVGAGI. TCRdb re-called the reads through MiXCR, storing one row per CDR3 protein. The sample includes 250,000 to 300,000 distinct CDR3 sequences, roughly 9% of them seen just once. The sample comprised PBMCs. This receptor was identified in a human donor in good health (CMV status not recorded). Some clones in this sample may be carry-over from other donors' samples. The chain is built from TRBV6-5 and TRBJ2-1; unclear D gene. The CDR3 DNA reads TGTGCCAGCAGTTACGTTTCAGGTCCCTACAATGAGCAGTTCTTC. Amino acid sequence: CASSYVSGPYNEQFF.